The rows below give T cell receptor beta chains drawn from one sample of a study of T cells after yellow fever vaccination. MiXCR was run by TCRdb on the 5' RACE reads, yielding one entry per CDR3 protein. The sample carries about 26,000 distinct CDR3 sequences, 5% to 7% recorded once. The sample here was PBMCs, either bulk or a sorted T-cell subset (CD4+, CD8+, memory, or dextramer-sorted; not recorded which), taken 15 days after the yellow fever booster vaccination. Every receptor here comes from a man aged 25 to 45 who received the YFV17D yellow fever vaccine. CDR3s include the opening cysteine and the closing phenylalanine or tryptophan. The order of the fields is V gene, J gene, D gene, clone size, CDR3 DNA, CDR3 protein. D genes are given only for firm matches. Expanded clones get a size class; other rows say once, few or many, or leave the size out.

TRBV21-1,TRBJ1-5,NA,NA,TGTGCCAGCACCAAAATGGACAGACGGGGTGGCAATCAGCCCCAGCATTTT,CASTKMDRRGGNQPQHF
TRBV7-2,TRBJ1-6,NA,many,TGTGCCAGCAGCTTGTTTCAGGGAACCCTCCACTTT,CASSLFQGTLHF
TRBV20-1,TRBJ2-7,NA,many,TGCAGTGCTAGGGGGAGGCTCGTGTCTTCCTACGAGCAGTACTTC,CSARGRLVSSYEQYF
TRBV16,TRBJ1-2,NA,many,TGTGCCAGCAGCCAATCCACAGTTTCTAACTATGGCTACACCTTC,CASSQSTVSNYGYTF
TRBV4-2,TRBJ1-1,NA,NA,TGTGCCAGCAGCCAAGCTCACCTAAACACTGAAGCTTTCTTT,CASSQAHLNTEAFF
TRBV10-2,TRBJ2-1,NA,medium-sized,TGCGCCAGCAGTGAGACTGATAGATATGAGCAGTTCTTC,CASSETDRYEQFF
TRBV5-1,TRBJ2-7,TRBD1,once,TGCGCCAGCAGCCCGGGACAGGGAAAGCAGTACTTC,CASSPGQGKQYF
TRBV7-9,TRBJ1-2,NA,few,TGTGCCAGCACCCCCCCCCAATCCTATGGCTACACCTTC,CASTPPQSYGYTF
TRBV11-2,TRBJ2-2,TRBD2,many,TGTGCCAGCAGCTTAATTAGCGGCGGGAGTGGGCCCACCGGGGAGCTGTTTTTT,CASSLISGGSGPTGELFF
TRBV19,TRBJ1-5,TRBD1,few,TGTGCCAGTAGTAGGACAGGGATGTACGGGAATCAGCCCCAGCATTTT,CASSRTGMYGNQPQHF
TRBV2,TRBJ2-1,TRBD2,many,TGTGCCAGCAGTGGGCGTCTAGCGGGCTACAATGAGCAGTTCTTC,CASSGRLAGYNEQFF
TRBV5-1,TRBJ2-3,NA,many,TGCGCCAGCCATTCCACAGATACGCAGTATTTT,CASHSTDTQYF
TRBV20-1,TRBJ2-1,TRBD2,many,TGCAGTGCTACCCCTAGCGGGAAGGGGAATGAGCAGTTCTTC,CSATPSGKGNEQFF
TRBV6-5,TRBJ1-2,TRBD1,many,TGTGCCAGCAGTACGCCGCAGGGGGCGAGGCGCTACACCTTC,CASSTPQGARRYTF
TRBV7-8,TRBJ2-7,TRBD1,many,TGTGCCAGCAGCCCGGGACAGGGGGCCACCTACGAGCAGTACTTC,CASSPGQGATYEQYF
TRBV30,TRBJ2-2,NA,many,TGTGCCTGGAGTGGCGGACGGTTCAACGCGAACACCGGGGAGCTGTTTTTT,CAWSGGRFNANTGELFF
TRBV19,TRBJ2-2,NA,many,TGTGCCAGTAACCTGATGGACACCGGGGAGCTGTTTTTT,CASNLMDTGELFF
TRBV7-9,TRBJ1-6,NA,many,TGTGCCAGTACCCCCCAAGATAATTCACCCCTCCACTTT,CASTPQDNSPLHF
TRBV4-1,TRBJ1-2,NA,many,TGCGCCAGCAGCCAAGACCGGACCTACTATGGCTACACCTTC,CASSQDRTYYGYTF
TRBV12-3/TRBV12-4,TRBJ2-1,NA,many,TGTGCCAGCAGCATTTGGGGGGACTTCCCAAATTTC,CASSIWGDFPNF
TRBV28,TRBJ2-7,NA,many,TGTGCCAGCACCCTGCCTGGACTTTCCTACGAGCAGTACTTC,CASTLPGLSYEQYF
TRBV19,TRBJ2-1,TRBD2,few,TGTGCCAGTAACCGTGCAGCGGGAGTACCGAATGAGCAGTTCTTC,CASNRAAGVPNEQFF
TRBV12-3/TRBV12-4,TRBJ1-5,NA,many,TGTGCCAGCAGTTTCGGTCGAGGGAGCAATCAGCCCCAGCATTTT,CASSFGRGSNQPQHF
TRBV28,TRBJ2-4,TRBD2,many,TGTGCCAGCAGTTTGCTTAGCGGGAGTGTCATTCAGTACTTC,CASSLLSGSVIQYF
TRBV7-2,TRBJ2-2,TRBD2,many,TGTGCCAGCAGCACAACTAGCGCCAACACCGGGGAGCTGTTTTTT,CASSTTSANTGELFF
TRBV11-3,TRBJ2-3,NA,many,TGTGCCAGCAGTACAGAGCCCACAGATACGCAGTATTTT,CASSTEPTDTQYF